This T cell receptor beta chain was obtained from a study of blood T cells in healthy people across ages. This CDR3 is built from 15 residues. From germline, CDR1 is MNHEY and CDR2 SVGAGI. Trimming shortened V by 5 bases and J by 7 bases, and 20 bases separated the two germline ends. A second about 6 to 11 cycle PCR used barcoded and J-beta primers. From the 5' RACE reads, TCRdb called clonotypes with MiXCR, one entry per CDR3 protein. The table lists 1.8 million or so distinct CDR3 sequences, about two fifths of them singletons. This sequence originates from a human donor in good health. The chain couples TRBV6-5 to TRBJ2-5; D may be TRBD2 (7 bases). Source material: blood. The CDR3 is CASSRIQGGVGTQYF. CDR3 DNA: TGTGCCAGCAGTCGTATCCAAGGGGGGGTTGGGACCCAGTACTTC.